This TCR beta chain was obtained from a study of tumor-infiltrating lymphocytes in primary liver carcinoma. Study summary: The patient population consisted of men and women between 30 and 69 years of age. Sequenced samples came back with roughly 3.5 to 8 million productive TCRbeta reads, and the counts looked alike across tissue types. Findings and caveats of the study: Tumor-blood pairs (like tumor-adjacent pairs) overlapped less than tumor region pairs did.

The investigators made TCR beta cDNA from about 500 ng total RNA, using a constant-region primer. Construction of TCR beta libraries relied on three successive nested multiplex PCR rounds employing slightly modified ARM-PCR. Both of the initial two PCR rounds ran for nine to ten cycles and employed TRBV1-TRBV30 forward primers alongside a C-beta reverse primer. TCRdb re-analysed the multiplex PCR reads in MiXCR, keeping a single row per CDR3 protein. The profile shows more than 150,000 distinct CDR3 sequences, 50% to 75% of them singletons. Germline values: CDR1 SQVTM, CDR2 ANQGSEA. This CDR3 has 13 residues. With 6 bases removed from V and 2 bases from J, the gap between germline ends came to 13 bases. This clonotype has at least ten counts. Its antigen is not known. Unsorted whole blood yielded blood RNA, and germline DNA was extracted as well. Surgery was preceded by the collection of roughly 3.7 milliliters of peripheral blood.

This chain connects TRBV29-1 to TRBJ2-5; either TRBD1 or TRBD2 may fit D (5 bases each). The sequence was collected from a man in his forties or fifties with primary liver carcinoma and hepatitis B virus infection. The sample taken for sequencing was peripheral blood. The CDR3 DNA sequence: TGCAGCGTCGGGATGGGGCCGCAAGAGACCCAGTACTTC. Translated: CSVGMGPQETQYF.